Shown below are 3 T cell receptor delta chains from a single sample sequenced in a study of γδ T cells in repeated Plasmodium falciparum infection (dated by TCRdb to the early 2020s). For bulk TCR repertoire analysis, Vgamma9/Vdelta2+ and Vdelta2-negative gammadelta T cell populations were flow-sorted out of peripheral blood mononuclear cells. Library preparation employed multiplex PCR. Sequencing relied on an Illumina MiSeq. Clonotypes were called again by TCRdb from the public reads via CATT, and duplicate nucleotide sequences were then merged into one entry. The sample records around 46,000 delta-chain clones, 1.9% of which are singletons. The ten largest clones represent around 24% of the sample. The sequenced sample consisted of gamma-delta T cells from blood. These receptors were collected from a pool of human donors (malaria-infected and uninfected, not separated).

As concerns this clone: TCRdb's listed protein matches a much larger clone and diverges from this DNA's translation at residue 12, likely through a read error; the protein shown comes from the DNA. The rearrangement uses TRDV1 and TRDJ1, with 9 bases identical to TRDD3. Assignment of the J gene here rests on matching the DNA to germline, because TCRdb gives none. The CDR3 has 20 residues. Trimming at V came to 2 bases and at J to 0 bases, leaving 16 bases not matched to a gene. The V gene's germline CDR1 is TSWWSYY and CDR2 QGS. The CDR3 bases are TGTGCTCTTGGGGAAACTCGACCGTACTGGGGGAGCCCACACACCGATAAACTCATCTTT. Protein sequence: CALGETRPYWGSPHTDKLIF.

This clone showed up just a few times. A far more abundant clone sits one base away, making this likely a read error. This CDR3 is also generated by other DNA sequences in the sample. The CDR3 loop is CALPVPFHPSHRGKLIF. The CDR3 DNA reads as TGTGCCTTACCGGTTCCCTTCCACCCGTCCCACAGAGGTAAACTCATCTTT. V gene TRDV3 combines with J gene TRDJ1, with D possibly matching TRDD2 (6 bases). The J gene, missing from TCRdb, was assigned here through DNA to germline matching. V gave up 3 bases and J gave up 7 bases, with 30 bases separating them. Germline assignment: CDR1 TVYSNPD and CDR2 GDNSRS (reference sequence). The CDR3 totals 17 residues.

This clone was detected ten times or more. This DNA's translation differs at residue 5 from TCRdb's protein, which comes from a much larger clone; a read error is likely, and the protein shown is translated from the DNA. The chain combines TRDV3 with TRDJ1, with TRDD2 matching 7 bases. The J gene was not available in TCRdb and was assigned here by matching the DNA to germline segments. Germline assignment: CDR1 TVYSNPD and CDR2 GDNSRS (reference sequence). V gave up 5 bases and J gave up 1 base; unmatched junction bases: 22. The length of the CDR3 is 18 residues. CDR3 protein: CAAGSSHGSPFLTDKLIF. DNA for the CDR3: TGTGCCGCTGGGTCTTCCCACGGGTCCCCCTTCCTCACCGATAAACTCATCTTT.